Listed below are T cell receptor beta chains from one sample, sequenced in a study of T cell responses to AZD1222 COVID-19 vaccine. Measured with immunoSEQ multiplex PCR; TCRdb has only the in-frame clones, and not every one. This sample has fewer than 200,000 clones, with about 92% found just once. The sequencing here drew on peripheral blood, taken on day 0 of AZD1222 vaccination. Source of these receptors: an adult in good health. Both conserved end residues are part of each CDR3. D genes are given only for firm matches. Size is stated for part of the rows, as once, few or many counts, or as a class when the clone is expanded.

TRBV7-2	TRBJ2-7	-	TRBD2	TGTGCCAGCAGTCTACTAGCGGGGAGTCCCTACGAGCAGTACTTC	CASSLLAGSPYEQYF
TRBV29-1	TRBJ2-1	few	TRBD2	TGCAGCGCCGGACTAGCGGGAGTCACTGAGCAGTTCTTC	CSAGLAGVTEQFF
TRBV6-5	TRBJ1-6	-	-	TGTGCCAGCAGTCCGAGGACTGCTCTCAATTCACCCCTCCACTTT	CASSPRTALNSPLHF
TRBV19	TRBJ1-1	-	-	TGTGCCAGTAGAACCGACAGGTCTTCTGAAGCTTTCTTT	CASRTDRSSEAFF
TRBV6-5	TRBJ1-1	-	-	TGTGCCAGCAGTTACTCGTACAGAAAGAACACTGAAGCTTTCTTT	CASSYSYRKNTEAFF
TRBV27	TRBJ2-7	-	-	TGTGCCAGCAGGGAGACAAGGGGGACTAAGGGCTCCTACGAGCAGTACTTC	CASRETRGTKGSYEQYF
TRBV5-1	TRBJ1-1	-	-	TGCGCCAGCAGCTTCCAGGGCACCTTGAACACTGAAGCTTTCTTT	CASSFQGTLNTEAFF
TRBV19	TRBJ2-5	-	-	TGTGCCAGTAGTACAGGGGTAGTAGAGACCCAGTACTTC	CASSTGVVETQYF
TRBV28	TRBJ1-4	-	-	TGTGCCAGCTCCCTTCGGGGGGGCAGGAGTGAAAAACTGTTTTTT	CASSLRGGRSEKLFF
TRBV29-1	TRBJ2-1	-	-	TGCAGCGTCCGAGAAGGGGGCTCCTACAATGAGCAGTTCTTC	CSVREGGSYNEQFF
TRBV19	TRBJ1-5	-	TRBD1	TGTGCCAGTAGACCGCGACAGGGAAATCAGCCCCAGCATTTT	CASRPRQGNQPQHF
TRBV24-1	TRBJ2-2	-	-	TGTGCCACCAGTGATTCGGGGACGGACCCGAACACCGGGGAGCTGTTTTTT	CATSDSGTDPNTGELFF
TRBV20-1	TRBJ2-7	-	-	TGCAGTGCTGGGGACTTCATGGAGCAGTACTTC	CSAGDFMEQYF
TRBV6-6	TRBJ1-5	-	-	TGTGCCAGCAGTTACGGGGCCCTTAGCAATCAGCCCCAGCATTTT	CASSYGALSNQPQHF
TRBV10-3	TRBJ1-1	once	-	TGTGCCATCCGGGACCGCGCCATGAACACTGAAGCTTTCTTT	CAIRDRAMNTEAFF
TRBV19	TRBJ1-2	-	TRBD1	TGTGCCAGTAGTACAGGACAGGCAGTCGACTATGGCTACACCTTC	CASSTGQAVDYGYTF
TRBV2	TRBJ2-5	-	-	TGTGCCAGCGAGTTTCCGGAGACCCAGTACTTC	CASEFPETQYF
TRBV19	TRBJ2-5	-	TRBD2	TGTGCCAGTAGTCTCGGGACTAGCGGGGGTCTCTTAACAGAGACCCAGTACTTC	CASSLGTSGGLLTETQYF
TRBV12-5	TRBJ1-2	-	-	TGTGCTAGTGCCCCTGGGGGGTACTATGGCTACACCTTC	CASAPGGYYGYTF
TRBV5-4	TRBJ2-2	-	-	TGTGCCAGCAGCCCCCTCGGCGGGGAGGAAACCGGGGAGCTGTTTTTT	CASSPLGGEETGELFF
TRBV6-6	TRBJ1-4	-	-	TGTGCCAGCAGTTTCTTTCCGGCTAATGAAAAACTGTTTTTT	CASSFFPANEKLFF
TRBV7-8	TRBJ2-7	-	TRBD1	TGTGCCAGCAGCTTAGGTTGGGACAGGGGGTCCTACGAGCAGTACTTC	CASSLGWDRGSYEQYF
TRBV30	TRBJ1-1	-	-	TGTGCCTGGAATTCACAGGGAGCCACTGAAGCTTTCTTT	CAWNSQGATEAFF
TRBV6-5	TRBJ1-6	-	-	TGTGCCAGCAACTGGGACGGTAATAATTCACCCCTCCACTTT	CASNWDGNNSPLHF
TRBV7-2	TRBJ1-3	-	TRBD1	TGTGCCAGCAGCTTTATACAGGGGGTCCCTGGAAACACCATATATTTT	CASSFIQGVPGNTIYF
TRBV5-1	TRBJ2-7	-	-	TGCGCCAGCAGAGGGCCTGCCTACGAGCAGTACTTC	CASRGPAYEQYF
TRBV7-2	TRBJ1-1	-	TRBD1	TGTGCCAGCAGCCGTACCACCGGGACAGCAAGTGAAGCTTTCTTT	CASSRTTGTASEAFF
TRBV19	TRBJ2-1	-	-	TGTGCCAGCCAGAGACGCAATGAGCAGTTCTTC	CASQRRNEQFF
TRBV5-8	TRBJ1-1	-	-	TGTGCCAGCAGCTTGTATCGAGAGAACACTGAAGCTTTCTTT	CASSLYRENTEAFF
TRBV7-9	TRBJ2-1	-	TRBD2	TGTGCCAGCAGCGATATCAAATTATCTAGCGGGGGGTTTAACAATGAGCAGTTCTTC	CASSDIKLSSGGFNNEQFF
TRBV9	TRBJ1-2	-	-	TGTGCCAGCAGCGTAGGGGCAGGGCATAGCTATGGCTACACCTTC	CASSVGAGHSYGYTF
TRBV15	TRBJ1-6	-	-	TGTGCCACCAGCACCGGGACGGCTGATTCACCCCTCCACTTT	CATSTGTADSPLHF
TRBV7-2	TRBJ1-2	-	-	TGTGCCAGCAGCCCACCAGGGTACGGTGGCTACACCTTC	CASSPPGYGGYTF
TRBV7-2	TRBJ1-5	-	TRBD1	TGTGCCAGCAGCTTTGAGGGGGCGTACAATCAGCCCCAGCATTTT	CASSFEGAYNQPQHF
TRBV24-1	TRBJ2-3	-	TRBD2	TGTGCCACCGGGAAGACTAGCGGGGGAAGTGGAGATACGCAGTATTTT	CATGKTSGGSGDTQYF
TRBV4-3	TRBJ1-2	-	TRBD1	TGCGCCAGCAGCCAAATGGGGACAGGGGTTTATGGCTACACCTTC	CASSQMGTGVYGYTF
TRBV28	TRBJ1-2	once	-	TGTGCCAGCACCACCGGGACCTACTATGGCTACACCTTC	CASTTGTYYGYTF
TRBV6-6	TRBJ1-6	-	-	TGTGCCAGCAGTTACTCGGCGGAAACGAAAATATTT	CASSYSAETKIF
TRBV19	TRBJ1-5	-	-	TGTGCCAGTAGTACCACCTCCGGGCCATATAGCAATCAGCCCCAGCATTTT	CASSTTSGPYSNQPQHF
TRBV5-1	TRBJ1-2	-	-	TGCGCCAGCAGCTTGGATCCGGGAGTCTATGGCTACACCTTC	CASSLDPGVYGYTF
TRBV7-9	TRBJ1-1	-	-	TGTGCCAGCAGCCAAAGGCAGGGTACTGAAGCTTTCTTT	CASSQRQGTEAFF
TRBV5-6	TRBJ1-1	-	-	TGTGCCAGCAGGGCGGTCATGAACACTGAAGCTTTCTTT	CASRAVMNTEAFF
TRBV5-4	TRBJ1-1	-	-	TGTGCCAGCAGCTTTTCGGGGGGGCAATACACTGAAGCTTTCTTT	CASSFSGGQYTEAFF
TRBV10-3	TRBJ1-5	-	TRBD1	TGTGCCATCAGTGAGCCCACAGGGGCTGGCAATCAGCCCCAGCATTTT	CAISEPTGAGNQPQHF
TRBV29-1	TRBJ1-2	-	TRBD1	TGCAGCGTTGAGTCAGGGGGGAGCTATGGCTACACCTTC	CSVESGGSYGYTF
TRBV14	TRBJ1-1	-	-	TGTGCCAGCAGCCAAGATTGGGCAGTGAACACTGAAGCTTTCTTT	CASSQDWAVNTEAFF
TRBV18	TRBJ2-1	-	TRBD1	TGTGCCACCCACTCGACAGGGGACAATGAGCAGTTCTTC	CATHSTGDNEQFF
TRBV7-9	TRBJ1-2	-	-	TGTGCCAGCAGCTCCGAGGGGGGAGGTCCATATGGCTACACCTTC	CASSSEGGGPYGYTF
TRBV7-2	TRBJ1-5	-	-	TGTGCCAGCAGCCACGAGGTAAAGCAGCCCCAGCATTTT	CASSHEVKQPQHF
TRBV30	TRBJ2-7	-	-	TGTGCCTGGAGTGTACTAGCCCTCGAGCAGTACTTC	CAWSVLALEQYF